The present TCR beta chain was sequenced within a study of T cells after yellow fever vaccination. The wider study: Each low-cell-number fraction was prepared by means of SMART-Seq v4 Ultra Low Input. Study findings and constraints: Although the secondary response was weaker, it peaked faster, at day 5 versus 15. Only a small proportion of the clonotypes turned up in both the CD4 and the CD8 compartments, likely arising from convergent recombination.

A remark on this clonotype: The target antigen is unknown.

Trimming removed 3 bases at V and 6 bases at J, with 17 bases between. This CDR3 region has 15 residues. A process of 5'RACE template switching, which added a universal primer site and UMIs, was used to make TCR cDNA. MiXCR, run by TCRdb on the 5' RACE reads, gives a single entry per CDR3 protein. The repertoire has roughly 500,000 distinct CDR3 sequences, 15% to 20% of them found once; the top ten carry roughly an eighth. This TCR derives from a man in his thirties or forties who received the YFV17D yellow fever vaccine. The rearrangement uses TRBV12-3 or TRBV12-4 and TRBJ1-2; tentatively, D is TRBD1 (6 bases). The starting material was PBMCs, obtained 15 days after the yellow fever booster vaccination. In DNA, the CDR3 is TGTGCCAGCAGTTTTAATAGTTGGGGGCTTGATGGCTACACCTTC. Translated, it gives CASSFNSWGLDGYTF.